This TCR beta chain was retrieved from a study of T cells in Graves' hyperthyroidism and ophthalmopathy. The CDR3 contains 12 residues. CDR1 is DFQATT, CDR2 SNEGSKA, per germline (reference sequence). V lost 6 bases and J lost 6, with 14 bases in between. Concerning this clonotype: A much larger clone lies one base from this, so it may be a read error.

RNA transcripts provided the source from which TCR beta CDR3 regions were amplified. The TCR CDR3 was amplified in a first-round RT-PCR using the HTBI primer set. TCRdb reprocessed the multiplex PCR reads with MiXCR, giving one entry per CDR3 protein. Of 600,000 to 700,000 distinct CDR3 sequences listed, about 45% were seen once; the top ten hold less than 9%. The receptor comes from an adult man with Graves' disease, either hyperthyroidism or ophthalmopathy (not recorded which). Sample: peripheral blood or thyroid tissue (not recorded which). The chain couples TRBV20-1 to TRBJ1-2, with a tentative D call TRBD1 (5 bases). The CDR3 DNA sequence: TGCAGTGCGGAACAGGCTTCGAATGGCTACACCTTC. This translates into CSAEQASNGYTF.